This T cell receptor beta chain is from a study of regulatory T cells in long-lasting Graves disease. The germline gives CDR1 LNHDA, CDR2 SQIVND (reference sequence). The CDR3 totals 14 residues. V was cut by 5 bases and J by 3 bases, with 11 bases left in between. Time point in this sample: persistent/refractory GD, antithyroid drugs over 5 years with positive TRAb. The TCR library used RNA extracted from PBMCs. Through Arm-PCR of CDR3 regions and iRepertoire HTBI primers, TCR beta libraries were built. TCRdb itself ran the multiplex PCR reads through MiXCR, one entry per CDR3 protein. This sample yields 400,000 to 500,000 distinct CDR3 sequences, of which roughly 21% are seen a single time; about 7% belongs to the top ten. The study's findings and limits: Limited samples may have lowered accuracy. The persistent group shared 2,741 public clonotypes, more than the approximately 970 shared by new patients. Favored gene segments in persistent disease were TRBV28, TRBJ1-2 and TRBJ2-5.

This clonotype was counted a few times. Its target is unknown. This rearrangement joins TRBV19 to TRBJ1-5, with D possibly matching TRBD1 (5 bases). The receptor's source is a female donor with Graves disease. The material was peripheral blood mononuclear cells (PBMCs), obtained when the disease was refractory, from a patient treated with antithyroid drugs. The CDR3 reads CASSQGAFNQPQHF. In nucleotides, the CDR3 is TGTGCCAGTAGTCAAGGGGCCTTCAATCAGCCCCAGCATTTT.